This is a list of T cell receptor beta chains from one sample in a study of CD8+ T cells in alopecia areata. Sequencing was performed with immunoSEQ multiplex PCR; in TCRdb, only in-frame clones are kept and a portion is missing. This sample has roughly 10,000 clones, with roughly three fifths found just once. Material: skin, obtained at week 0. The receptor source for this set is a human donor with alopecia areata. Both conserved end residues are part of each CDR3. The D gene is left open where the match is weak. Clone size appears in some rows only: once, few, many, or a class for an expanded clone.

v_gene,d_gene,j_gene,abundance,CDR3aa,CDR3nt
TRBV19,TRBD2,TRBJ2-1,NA,CASSNLLAGNPNEQFF,TGTGCCAGTAGTAACCTTCTAGCGGGGAATCCTAATGAGCAGTTCTTC
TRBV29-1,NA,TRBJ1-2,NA,CSVLTPQRRYTF,TGCAGCGTTCTCACCCCCCAGAGAAGGTACACCTTC
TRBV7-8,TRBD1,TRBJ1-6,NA,CASSAGTAYNSPLHF,TGTGCCAGCAGCGCGGGGACAGCTTATAATTCACCCCTCCACTTT
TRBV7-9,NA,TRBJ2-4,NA,CASSPEGGGTKNIQYF,TGTGCCAGCAGCCCCGAGGGGGGGGGCACCAAAAACATTCAGTACTTC
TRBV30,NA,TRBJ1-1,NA,CAWRNTEAFF,TGTGCCTGGCGGAACACTGAAGCTTTCTTT
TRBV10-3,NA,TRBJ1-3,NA,CAISAAGHKGNTIYF,TGTGCCATCAGTGCCGCAGGGCATAAAGGAAACACCATATATTTT
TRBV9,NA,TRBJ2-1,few,CASSGRAISSYNEQFF,TGTGCCAGCAGCGGGAGAGCAATCAGCTCCTACAATGAGCAGTTCTTC
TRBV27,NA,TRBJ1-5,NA,CASSLKLNQPQHF,TGTGCCAGCAGTCTGAAATTAAATCAGCCCCAGCATTTT
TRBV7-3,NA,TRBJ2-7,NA,CASSPGGRVDYEQYF,TGTGCCAGCAGCCCCGGGGGAAGGGTCGACTACGAGCAGTACTTC
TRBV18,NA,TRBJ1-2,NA,CASSLTLGDNYGYTF,TGTGCCAGCTCACTTACTCTCGGGGATAACTATGGCTACACCTTC
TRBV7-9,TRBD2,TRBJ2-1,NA,CASSTGTSGDEQFF,TGTGCCAGCAGCACCGGGACTAGCGGGGATGAGCAGTTCTTC
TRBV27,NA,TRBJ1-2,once,CASSFSGDHGYTF,TGTGCCAGCAGTTTTTCAGGGGACCATGGCTACACCTTC
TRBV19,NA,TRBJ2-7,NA,CASSISDVYEQYF,TGTGCCAGTAGTATATCGGACGTCTACGAGCAGTACTTC
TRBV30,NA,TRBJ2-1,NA,CAWRVSGLSNEQFF,TGTGCCTGGAGAGTTTCAGGATTGTCTAATGAGCAGTTCTTC
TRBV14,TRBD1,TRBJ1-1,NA,CASSRTGRLYEREAFF,TGTGCCAGCAGCCGGACAGGGAGGCTGTATGAAAGAGAAGCTTTCTTT
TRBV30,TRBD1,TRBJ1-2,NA,CAWSAGGGGYTF,TGTGCCTGGAGTGCAGGGGGCGGTGGCTACACCTTC
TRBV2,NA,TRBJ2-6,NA,CASGDTAGANVLTF,TGTGCCAGCGGGGACACGGCTGGGGCCAACGTCCTGACTTTC
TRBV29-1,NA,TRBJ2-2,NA,CSASSAGELFF,TGCAGCGCTTCGTCCGCCGGGGAGCTGTTTTTT